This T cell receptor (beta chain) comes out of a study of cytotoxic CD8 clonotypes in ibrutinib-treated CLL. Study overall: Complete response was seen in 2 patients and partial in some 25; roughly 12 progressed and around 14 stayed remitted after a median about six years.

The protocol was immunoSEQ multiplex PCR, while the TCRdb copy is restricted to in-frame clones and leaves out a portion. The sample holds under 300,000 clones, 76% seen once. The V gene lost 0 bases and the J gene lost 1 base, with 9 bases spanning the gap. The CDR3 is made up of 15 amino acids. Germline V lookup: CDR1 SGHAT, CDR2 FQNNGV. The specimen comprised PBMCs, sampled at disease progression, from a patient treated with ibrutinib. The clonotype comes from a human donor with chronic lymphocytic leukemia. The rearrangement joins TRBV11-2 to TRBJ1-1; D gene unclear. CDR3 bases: TGTGCCAGCAGCTTAGATGTGGCCGGGAACACTGAAGCTTTCTTT. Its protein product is CASSLDVAGNTEAFF. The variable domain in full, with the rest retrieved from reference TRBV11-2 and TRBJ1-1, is EAGVAQSPRYKIIEKRQSVAFWCNPISGHATLYWYQQILGQGPKLLIQFQNNGVVDDSQLPKDRFSAERLKGVDSTLKIQPAKLEDSAVYLCASSLDVAGNTEAFFGQGTRLTVV.